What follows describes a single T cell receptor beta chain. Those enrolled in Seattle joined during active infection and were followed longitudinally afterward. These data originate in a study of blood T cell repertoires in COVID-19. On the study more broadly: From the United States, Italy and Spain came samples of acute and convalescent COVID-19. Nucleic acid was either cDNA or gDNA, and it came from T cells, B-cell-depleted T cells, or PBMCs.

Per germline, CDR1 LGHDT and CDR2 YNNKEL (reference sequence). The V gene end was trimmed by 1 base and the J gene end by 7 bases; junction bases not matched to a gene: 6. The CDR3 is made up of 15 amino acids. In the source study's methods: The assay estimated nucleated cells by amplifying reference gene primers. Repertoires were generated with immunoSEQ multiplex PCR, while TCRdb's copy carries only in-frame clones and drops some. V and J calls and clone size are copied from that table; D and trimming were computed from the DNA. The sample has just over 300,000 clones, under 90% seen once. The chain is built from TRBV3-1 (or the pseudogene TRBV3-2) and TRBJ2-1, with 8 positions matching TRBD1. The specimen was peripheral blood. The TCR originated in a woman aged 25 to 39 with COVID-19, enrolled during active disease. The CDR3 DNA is TGTGCCAGCAGCCAAGCAGGGGGCAGGTGGAATGAGCAGTTCTTC. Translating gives CASSQAGGRWNEQFF.